The subject of this entry is one T cell receptor (beta chain). Method: immunoSEQ multiplex PCR; TCRdb's copy keeps in-frame clones and lacks some. The top ten clones hold around 15% of a sample with about 96,000 clones, about 88% of them seen once. The data originate from a study of blood T cell repertoires in COVID-19. Input material: peripheral blood. The TCR was taken from a woman in her sixties or seventies with acute or convalescent COVID-19.

The CDR3 bases are TGTGCCAGCAGCCCTGCGGGGAACACTGAAGCTTTCTTT. Amino acid sequence: CASSPAGNTEAFF. The V and J genes are TRBV7-9 and TRBJ1-1; D call uncertain. The CDR3 has 13 amino acids. The V and J ends lost 5 bases and 1 base respectively, with 8 bases between them. Germline V gives CDR1 SEHNR, CDR2 FQNEAQ (reference sequence).